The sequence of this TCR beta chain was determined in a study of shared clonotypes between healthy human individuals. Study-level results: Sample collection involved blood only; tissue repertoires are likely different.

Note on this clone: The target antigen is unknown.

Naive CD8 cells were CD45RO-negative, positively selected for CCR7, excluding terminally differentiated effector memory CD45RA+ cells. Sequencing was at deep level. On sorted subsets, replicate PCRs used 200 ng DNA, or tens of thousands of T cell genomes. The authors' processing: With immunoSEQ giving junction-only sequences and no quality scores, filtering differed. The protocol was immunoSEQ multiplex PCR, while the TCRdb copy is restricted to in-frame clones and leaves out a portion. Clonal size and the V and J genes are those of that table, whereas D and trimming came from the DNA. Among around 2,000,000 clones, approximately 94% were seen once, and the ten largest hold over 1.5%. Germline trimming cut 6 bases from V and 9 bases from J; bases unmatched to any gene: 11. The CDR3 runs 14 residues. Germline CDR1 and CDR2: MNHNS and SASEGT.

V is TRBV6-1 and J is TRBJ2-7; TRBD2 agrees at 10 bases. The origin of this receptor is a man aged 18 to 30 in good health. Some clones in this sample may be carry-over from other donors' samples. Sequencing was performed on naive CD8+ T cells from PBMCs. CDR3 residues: CASRTGTSEDGQYF. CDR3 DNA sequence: TGTGCCAGCAGGACCGGGACTAGCGAAGACGGGCAGTACTTC.